This note documents a single TCR beta chain sequence. Its antigen remains unidentified. Trimming removed 2 bases from V and 2 bases from J, with 11 bases in between. Germline CDR1 is SGHTS and CDR2 is YDEGEE. The CDR3 runs 15 residues. Using RNA transcripts as the source, TCR beta CDR3 regions were amplified. During a first-round RT-PCR of the TCR CDR3, the HTBI primer set was used. TCRdb ran MiXCR on the multiplex PCR reads and lists one entry per CDR3 protein. The data show over 300,000 distinct CDR3 sequences, 14% seen once. These data come from a study of T cells in Graves' hyperthyroidism and ophthalmopathy. The wider study: Initial diagnosis, before any treatment, was when peripheral blood was collected.

Whole-study findings and limits: A model of 13 V-J features distinguished ophthalmopathy from stable hyperthyroidism. Also found in blood were most expanded thyroid clonotypes above 0.001.

If no ophthalmopathy progression occurred within 18 months, Graves' hyperthyroidism was stable. This chain links TRBV5-8 with TRBJ2-1; no reliable D call. The material sequenced was blood. The source is a woman in her sixties or seventies with Graves' hyperthyroidism. The CDR3 coding sequence is TGTGCCAGCAGCTTTGGGTACTTAACCTACAATGAGCAGTTCTTC. It specifies CASSFGYLTYNEQFF.